This T cell receptor beta chain was observed in a study of blood T cell repertoires in COVID-19. Assay used: immunoSEQ multiplex PCR; TCRdb lists only in-frame clones, some missing. The data show more than 65,000 clones, over 65% seen once. The V end was cut by 5 bases, the J end by 6 bases, with 11 bases between. Germline V gives CDR1 SNHLY, CDR2 FYNNEI. This CDR3 has 13 residues. This TCR came from a human donor in a cohort sampled during active COVID-19. This chain connects TRBV2 to TRBJ2-1; D ambiguous. What was sequenced was peripheral blood. CDR3 bases: TGTGCCAGCAGTCAATACCACAGCAATGAGCAGTTCTTC. Protein: CASSQYHSNEQFF.